This section outlines one T cell receptor beta chain sequence together with its context. Its specific antigen is unknown. No base qualities exist here, and no much larger clone lies one base off it. At one collaborating source in Seattle, patients were enrolled during active infection and were followed longitudinally through the course of disease. The collaborating institutions used their own protocols to collect whole blood in K2EDTA tubes. For TCRbeta analysis, collaborator samples were shipped as frozen whole blood, as isolated PBMCs, or as DNA extracted from either sample type. The immunoSEQ Assay, a bias-controlled multiplex PCR, was used to amplify TCRbeta CDR3 regions from genomic DNA. In the source study's methods: Within the assay, amplification of reference gene primers was used to estimate how many nucleated cells each sample contained. Sequence reads were collapsed and filtered to measure the absolute abundance of every unique TCRbeta CDR3 rearrangement. For each sample, productive Simpson clonality was calculated as the square root of Simpson's diversity index over productive rearrangements. The source is immuneACCESS, and TCRdb retained only in-frame sequences with V and J called. Part of the clones is not carried over; for the studies checked, unresolved V genes explain less than half of this, and the remainder is unexplained. For V, J and clone size, that table is used; D and trimming come from the DNA. Across this sample there are some 350,000 clones, with approximately 88% seen only once. 2.5% to 3.5% of the sample is taken by the ten largest.

The V and J ends are trimmed by 3 bases and 1 base, leaving 9 bases between them. The germline V gene gives CDR1 as MDHEN and CDR2 as SYDVKM. The CDR3 starts with the cysteine, ends with the phenylalanine, and has 14 residues. The retained sequence is limited to the CDR3, 42 bases, with the frame set at the first base. This record comes from a study of blood T cell repertoires in COVID-19 (dated by TCRdb to 2020 to 2022). Some background on the complete study: Samples covering the acute and convalescent phases of COVID-19 were provided by collaborators in the United States, Italy and Spain. The samples were drawn from two sources: the first 160 participants of the ongoing ImmuneRACE study, and 1,254 subjects contributed by 6 global collaborators. The dataset comprised deeply sampled blood TCRbeta repertoires from subjects exposed to, actively infected with, or recovered from COVID-19. Sample metadata almost always included a de-identified subject ID, COVID-19 status, age in years and sex. The material from the prospective study consisted of cDNA or gDNA derived from T cells, B-cell-depleted T cells, or PBMCs. The repertoires were made available in a free public database intended to serve as a resource for research on the immune response to SARS-CoV-2. HLA class I and class II types, where available, came from metadata supplied by the sample provider rather than from assay-based typing. What the work shows at the level of the full study, not this receptor alone: The amount of clinical and demographic metadata varied by source and participant and was provided uncurated.

Material for sequencing was peripheral blood. Rearrangement joined TRBV28 to TRBJ1-2; tentative D gene TRBD1, with 5 bases matching. This TCR came from a woman in her 30s with COVID-19, enrolled during active disease. The CDR3 protein: CASSLGRSNYGYTF. Read as DNA, the sequence is TGTGCCAGCAGTTTGGGGCGGAGTAACTATGGCTACACCTTC.